A selection of T cell receptor beta chains follows, all from one sample in a study of control samples from healthy donors and cancer patients. Generated by immunoSEQ multiplex PCR, the TCRdb table keeps only in-frame clones and is missing some. The sample holds around 180,000 clones; 70% to 90% are singletons and the top ten take about 5.3%. Input material: blood. The source is a woman aged 25 to 39 in good health. CDR3s leave out the opening cysteine and the closing phenylalanine or tryptophan. Clone size is given for some rows only: seen once, a few or many times, or a class if the clone is expanded.

size	J	V	CDR3
NA	TRBJ2-1	TRBV7-2	ASSLGPYNEQF
NA	TRBJ1-6	TRBV6-5	ASRAQGMNSPLH
few	TRBJ1-3	TRBV3-1/TRBV3-2	ASSQDHRIRSSGNTIY
few	TRBJ2-3	TRBV6-5	ASSSGPYTQY
NA	TRBJ1-6	TRBV11-2	ASSFETGDNSPLH
NA	TRBJ1-5	TRBV4-1	ATKGSDRNQPQH
NA	TRBJ1-5	TRBV19	ATSDSQWPQH
NA	TRBJ1-1	TRBV6-5	ASTYSGVAF
NA	TRBJ2-1	TRBV7-9	ASSPRVGGAGNEQF
NA	TRBJ2-3	TRBV28	ASSFRQGITDTQY
NA	TRBJ2-3	TRBV15	ATSRTVGTSGGTSTDTQY
NA	TRBJ2-2	TRBV10-3	AIPRYDGGDTGELF
few	TRBJ1-5	TRBV5-6	ASSSDFQPQH
once	TRBJ2-1	TRBV3-1/TRBV3-2	ASSQTGDEQF
NA	TRBJ1-2	TRBV6-6	ASIRGEGDGYT
few	TRBJ2-2	TRBV19	ASDPWNTGELF
NA	TRBJ1-2	TRBV5-1	ASSSPGIYGYT
NA	TRBJ2-5	TRBV11-1	ASSEPLAGLETQY
NA	TRBJ1-3	TRBV6-2/TRBV6-3	ASSYSTGAMASGNTIY
few	TRBJ1-1	TRBV7-9	ASSSENTEAF
once	TRBJ2-4	TRBV11-2	ASTLTRTSGIVED
NA	TRBJ2-5	TRBV7-2	ASQLRGGRETQY